These T cell receptor beta chains were read from a single sample in a study of graft-versus-host responses after intestinal transplantation. Generated by immunoSEQ multiplex PCR, the TCRdb table keeps only in-frame clones and is missing some. The sample comprises some 46,000 clones, about 95% of which are singletons, and about 1.6% rests with the top ten. The source material was PBMCs, sampled more than 310 days after intestinal transplant. All receptors derive from a human patient who received an intestinal transplant, so some T cells may come from the graft donor. CDR3s include the opening cysteine and the closing phenylalanine or tryptophan. D genes are given only for firm matches. Expanded clones are given a class, and other clones once, few, many or no size at all.

D gene,CDR3 length,clone size,V gene,J gene,CDR3 protein,CDR3 DNA
TRBD1,13,.,TRBV29-1,TRBJ2-3,CSVGGGLTDTQYF,TGCAGCGTTGGAGGGGGCTTGACAGATACGCAGTATTTT
.,14,.,TRBV6-1,TRBJ1-3,CASSEAVGGSTIYF,TGTGCCAGCAGTGAAGCCGTTGGGGGGAGCACCATATATTTT
.,14,.,TRBV4-1,TRBJ1-2,CASSQDRTLYGYTF,TGCGCCAGCAGCCAAGATCGGACACTCTATGGCTACACCTTC
TRBD1,15,.,TRBV28,TRBJ2-3,CASSFMGQGRDTQYF,TGTGCCAGCAGTTTTATGGGACAGGGGCGCGATACGCAGTATTTT
.,14,.,TRBV19,TRBJ2-2,CASSGELLSGELFF,TGTGCCAGTAGCGGGGAGTTGTTATCCGGGGAGCTGTTTTTT
.,14,once,TRBV6-5,TRBJ1-5,CASGGYGGNQPQHF,TGTGCCAGCGGGGGGTATGGCGGCAATCAGCCCCAGCATTTT
.,14,.,TRBV6-6,TRBJ1-2,CASSLNGEFYGYTF,TGTGCCAGCAGTCTTAACGGGGAGTTCTATGGCTACACCTTC
.,13,.,TRBV6-1,TRBJ2-7,CASIWGTGPEQYF,TGTGCCAGCATATGGGGAACAGGCCCCGAGCAGTACTTC
.,14,few,TRBV6-6,TRBJ1-3,CASSYSHDGNTIYF,TGTGCCAGCAGTTACTCCCATGACGGAAACACCATATATTTT
.,11,once,TRBV27,TRBJ2-7,CASSFEGGQYF,TGTGCCAGCAGTTTTGAAGGCGGGCAGTACTTC
.,14,.,TRBV14,TRBJ1-1,CASSQEFGAARAFF,TGTGCCAGCAGCCAAGAATTCGGCGCGGCAAGGGCTTTCTTT
TRBD1,15,.,TRBV27,TRBJ1-5,CASRPGGHSNQPQHF,TGTGCCAGCAGACCAGGGGGACATAGCAATCAGCCCCAGCATTTT
.,9,.,TRBV20-1,TRBJ1-2,CSAKDGYTF,TGCAGTGCTAAGGATGGCTACACCTTC
.,15,.,TRBV6-6,TRBJ2-7,CASSYSRAGRYEQYF,TGTGCCAGCAGTTACTCACGGGCGGGCCGCTACGAGCAGTACTTC
.,19,.,TRBV7-9,TRBJ1-3,CASSLELYRGQSSGNTIYF,TGTGCCAGCAGCTTAGAGTTATATAGAGGACAGAGCTCTGGAAACACCATATATTTT
TRBD2,12,.,TRBV10-3,TRBJ2-1,CAIGREGNEQFF,TGTGCCATCGGTAGGGAGGGCAATGAGCAGTTCTTC
.,15,.,TRBV14,TRBJ2-3,CASSQRRGAVDTQYF,TGTGCCAGCAGCCAAAGGAGGGGGGCGGTAGATACGCAGTATTTT
TRBD2,16,.,TRBV10-2,TRBJ2-5,CASRGLAGGAQETQYF,TGCGCCAGCAGGGGACTAGCGGGAGGGGCGCAAGAGACCCAGTACTTC
.,15,.,TRBV27,TRBJ2-7,CASSSDLPGPYEQYF,TGTGCCAGCAGTTCCGACCTACCCGGGCCCTACGAGCAGTACTTC
TRBD2,14,.,TRBV29-1,TRBJ2-5,CSVGLAGIQETQYF,TGCAGCGTTGGACTAGCGGGCATACAAGAGACCCAGTACTTC
.,13,.,TRBV11-2,TRBJ2-5,CASSLGVKETQYF,TGTGCCAGCAGCTTAGGGGTCAAGGAGACCCAGTACTTC
.,16,.,TRBV5-1,TRBJ1-4,CASSGTGSATNEKLFF,TGCGCCAGCAGCGGAACAGGGAGTGCAACTAATGAAAAACTGTTTTTT
.,16,once,TRBV15,TRBJ1-5,CATSRDRVGGGQPQHF,TGTGCCACCAGCAGAGATCGGGTAGGGGGAGGTCAGCCCCAGCATTTT
TRBD1,13,.,TRBV6-5,TRBJ2-1,CASSQAQGSRQFF,TGTGCCAGCAGTCAGGCACAGGGGAGTCGGCAGTTCTTC
.,15,once,TRBV5-6,TRBJ1-6,CASSWIQGLAAPPHF,TGTGCCAGCAGCTGGATACAGGGCCTTGCCGCACCCCCCCACTTT
.,16,.,TRBV2,TRBJ2-5,CASSAGASAGQETQYF,TGTGCCAGCAGTGCTGGGGCATCGGCGGGTCAAGAGACCCAGTACTTC
TRBD2,15,.,TRBV4-1,TRBJ2-7,CASSELAGVTYEQYF,TGCGCCAGCAGCGAGCTAGCGGGAGTCACCTACGAGCAGTACTTC
.,16,.,TRBV5-1,TRBJ1-4,CASSDKTGNSNEKLFF,TGCGCCAGCAGCGACAAAACAGGGAACTCTAATGAAAAACTGTTTTTT
TRBD1,16,.,TRBV28,TRBJ1-1,CASSSGGTRLRAEAFF,TGTGCCAGCAGTTCAGGGGGGACCCGATTGAGGGCTGAAGCTTTCTTT